Each of the 7 T cell receptor beta chains below was sequenced from the same sample in a study of fetal regulatory T cell absence and autoimmunity. Sequencing was performed with immunoSEQ multiplex PCR; in TCRdb, only in-frame clones are kept and a portion is missing. The data hold around 100,000 clones, with around 72% observed a single time. Material: pancreas tissue. The receptors stem from a male donor with IPEX syndrome.

J is TRBJ2-1 and V is TRBV7-2; TRBD1 matches at 11 bases. With 3 bases clipped from V and 9 bases from J, the junction kept 4 bases outside the gene matches. The CDR3 loop spans 14 amino acids. Germline V gene lookup returns CDR1 SGHTA and CDR2 FQGNSA. The CDR3: CASSFWTGGGEQFF. The CDR3 bases are TGTGCCAGCAGCTTTTGGACAGGGGGCGGTGAGCAGTTCTTC. Full variable domain (outside the CDR3, taken from reference TRBV7-2 and TRBJ2-1): GAGVSQSPSNKVTEKGKDVELRCDPISGHTALYWYRQSLGQGLEFLIYFQGNSAPDKSGLPSDRFSAERTGGSVSTLTIQRTQQEDSAVYLCASSFWTGGGEQFFGPGTRLTVL.

The V and J genes are TRBV5-1 and TRBJ2-1; 7 nucleotides line up with TRBD2. The trim removed 1 base at V and 5 bases at J, leaving 9 bases unmatched. The germline V gene has CDR1 SGHRS and CDR2 YFSETQ. The CDR3 has 16 residues. The CDR3: CASSLRTRLPNNEQFF. The CDR3 region has the DNA TGCGCCAGCAGCTTGCGGACTAGACTCCCAAACAATGAGCAGTTCTTC.

The J gene is TRBJ1-2, the V gene TRBV6-6; 8 bases line up with TRBD1. Losses at the gene ends were 0 bases for V and 10 bases for J; bases not matched to a gene: 7. Germline V gives CDR1 MNHNY, CDR2 SVGAGI (reference sequence). The CDR3 totals 14 residues. The CDR3 DNA follows: TGTGCCAGCAGTTACTCCGGGACAGGCCAAGACTACACCTTC. Encoded protein: CASSYSGTGQDYTF.

This chain links TRBV14 with TRBJ2-1; TRBD2 agrees at 8 bases. CDR3 length equals 20 residues. Germline V gives CDR1 SGHDN, CDR2 FVKESK. Losses at the gene ends were 0 bases for V and 0 bases for J; bases not matched to a gene: 13. The CDR3 is CASSQDPGTSGAFSYNEQFF. For the CDR3, the DNA is TGTGCCAGCAGCCAAGATCCGGGTACTAGCGGCGCCTTCTCCTACAATGAGCAGTTCTTC.

V is TRBV29-1 and J is TRBJ2-1; D may be TRBD1 or TRBD2 (5 bases each). The V end was cut by 2 bases, the J end by 7 bases, with 6 bases between. Germline CDR1 and CDR2: SQVTM and ANQGSEA. This CDR3 spans 11 amino acids. Here the CDR3 DNA reads TGCAGCGTTGAATGGGGGAATGAGCAGTTCTTC. It specifies CSVEWGNEQFF.

V usage is TRBV5-6 and J usage is TRBJ1-4, with D unresolved. This CDR3 contains 13 residues. V gave up 0 bases and J gave up 4 bases, with 4 bases separating them. CDR1 is SGHDT and CDR2 is YYEEEE in the germline V gene. CDR3 residues: CASSLGHNEKLFF. For the CDR3, the DNA is TGTGCCAGCAGCTTGGGACATAATGAAAAACTGTTTTTT.

The chain is built from TRBV6-1 and TRBJ1-2; a possible D gene is TRBD1 (5 bases). CDR3 length: 15 residues. The germline CDR1 and CDR2 sequences are MNHNS and SASEGT. Trimming took 5 bases from V and 8 from J, leaving 21 bases between them. The CDR3, as DNA: TGTGCCAGCAGTTCCCAGGGCCCTGACAGAGACGGCTACACCTTC. This encodes CASSSQGPDRDGYTF.